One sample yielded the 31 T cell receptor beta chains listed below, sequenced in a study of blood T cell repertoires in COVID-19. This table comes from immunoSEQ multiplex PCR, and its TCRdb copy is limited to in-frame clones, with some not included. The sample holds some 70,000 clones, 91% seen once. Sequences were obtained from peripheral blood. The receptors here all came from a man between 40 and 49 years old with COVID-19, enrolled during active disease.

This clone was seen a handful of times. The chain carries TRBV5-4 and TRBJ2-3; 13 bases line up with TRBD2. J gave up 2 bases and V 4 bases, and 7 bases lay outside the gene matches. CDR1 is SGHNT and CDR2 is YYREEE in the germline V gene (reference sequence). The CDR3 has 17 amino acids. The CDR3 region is CASSLRLAGGPTDTQYF. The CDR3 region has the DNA TGTGCCAGCAGCCTCAGACTAGCGGGGGGCCCCACAGATACGCAGTATTTT.

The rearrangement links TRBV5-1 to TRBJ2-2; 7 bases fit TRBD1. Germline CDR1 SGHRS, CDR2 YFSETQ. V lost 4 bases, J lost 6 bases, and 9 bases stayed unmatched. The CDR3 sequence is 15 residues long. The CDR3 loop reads CASSTLSTGSGELFF. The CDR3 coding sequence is TGCGCCAGCAGCACACTCTCGACAGGGTCCGGGGAGCTGTTTTTT.

CDR3 bases: TGTGCCAGCAGCTTGAGCGGGCGCATACAGTACTTC. It specifies CASSLSGRIQYF. This sequence joins TRBV5-6 and TRBJ2-7; D is perhaps TRBD2 (6 bases). Between the trimmed V and J ends, which lost 1 base and 10 bases, there was a span of 12 bases. CDR3 length: 12 residues. Germline lookup yields CDR1 SGHDT and CDR2 YYEEEE.

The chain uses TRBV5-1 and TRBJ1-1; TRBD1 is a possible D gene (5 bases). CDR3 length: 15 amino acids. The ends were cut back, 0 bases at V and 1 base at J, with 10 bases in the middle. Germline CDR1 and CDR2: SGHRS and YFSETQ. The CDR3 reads CASSLGMGQNTEAFF. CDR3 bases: TGCGCCAGCAGCTTGGGTATGGGGCAGAACACTGAAGCTTTCTTT.

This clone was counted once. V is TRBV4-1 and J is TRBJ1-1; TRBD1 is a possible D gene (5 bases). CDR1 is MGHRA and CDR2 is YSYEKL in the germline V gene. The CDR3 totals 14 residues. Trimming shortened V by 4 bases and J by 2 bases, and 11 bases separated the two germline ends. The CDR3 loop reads CASSRGGLNTEAFF. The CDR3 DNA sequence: TGCGCCAGCAGCCGGGGGGGTCTCAACACTGAAGCTTTCTTT.

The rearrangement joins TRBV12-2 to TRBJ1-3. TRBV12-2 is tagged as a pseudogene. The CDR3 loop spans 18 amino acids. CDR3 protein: CASRLAKAGPSWGNTIYF. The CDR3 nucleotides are TGTGCAAGTCGCTTAGCTAAGGCGGGGCCGTCGTGGGGAAACACCATATATTTT.

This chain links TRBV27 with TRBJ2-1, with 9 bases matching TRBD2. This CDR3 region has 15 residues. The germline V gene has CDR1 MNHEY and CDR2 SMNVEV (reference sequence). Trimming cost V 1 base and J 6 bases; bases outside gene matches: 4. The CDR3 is CASSLLGGGGNEQFF. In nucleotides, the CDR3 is TGTGCCAGCAGTTTATTAGGCGGGGGGGGCAATGAGCAGTTCTTC.

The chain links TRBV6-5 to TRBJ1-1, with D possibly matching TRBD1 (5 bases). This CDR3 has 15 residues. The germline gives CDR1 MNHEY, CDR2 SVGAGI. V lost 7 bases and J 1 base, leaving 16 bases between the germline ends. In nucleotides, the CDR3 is TGTGCCAGCACCTCCGGCGGGGGTCGGAACACTGAAGCTTTCTTT. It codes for CASTSGGGRNTEAFF.

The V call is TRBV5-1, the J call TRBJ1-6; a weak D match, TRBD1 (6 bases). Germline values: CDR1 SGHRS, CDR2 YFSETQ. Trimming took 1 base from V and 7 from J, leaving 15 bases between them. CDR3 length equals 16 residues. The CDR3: CASSLRRPGENSPLHF. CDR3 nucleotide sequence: TGCGCCAGCAGCTTGCGTCGGCCAGGGGAAAATTCACCCCTCCACTTT.

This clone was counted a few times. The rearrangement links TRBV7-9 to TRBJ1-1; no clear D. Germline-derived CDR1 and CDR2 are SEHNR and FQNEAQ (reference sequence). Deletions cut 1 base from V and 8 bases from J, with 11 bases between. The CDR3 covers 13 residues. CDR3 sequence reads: CASSLEEDTEAFF. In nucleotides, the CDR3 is TGTGCCAGCAGCTTAGAGGAGGATACCGAAGCTTTCTTT. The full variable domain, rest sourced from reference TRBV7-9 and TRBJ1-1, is DTGVSQNPRHKITKRGQNVTFRCDPISEHNRLYWYRQTLGQGPEFLTYFQNEAQLEKSRLLSDRFSAERPKGSFSTLEIQRTEQGDSAMYLCASSLEEDTEAFFGQGTRLTVV.

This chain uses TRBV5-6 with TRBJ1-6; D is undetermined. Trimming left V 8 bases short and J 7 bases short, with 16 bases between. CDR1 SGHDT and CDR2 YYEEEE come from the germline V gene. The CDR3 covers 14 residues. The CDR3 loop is CASNYRAFNSPLHF. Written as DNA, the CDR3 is TGTGCCAGTAACTACCGTGCTTTCAATTCACCCCTCCACTTT.

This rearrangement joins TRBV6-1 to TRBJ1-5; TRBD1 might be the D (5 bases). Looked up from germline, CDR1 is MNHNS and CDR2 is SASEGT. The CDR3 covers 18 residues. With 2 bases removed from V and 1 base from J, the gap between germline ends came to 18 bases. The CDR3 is CASSEFFGPQASNQPQHF. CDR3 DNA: TGTGCCAGCAGTGAATTTTTTGGCCCACAGGCGAGCAATCAGCCCCAGCATTTT.

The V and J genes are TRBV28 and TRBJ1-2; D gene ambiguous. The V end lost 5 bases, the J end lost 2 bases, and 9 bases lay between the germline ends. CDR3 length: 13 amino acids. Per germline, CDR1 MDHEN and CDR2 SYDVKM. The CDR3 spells CASSRRANYGYTF. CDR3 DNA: TGTGCCAGCAGTCGGAGGGCCAACTATGGCTACACCTTC.

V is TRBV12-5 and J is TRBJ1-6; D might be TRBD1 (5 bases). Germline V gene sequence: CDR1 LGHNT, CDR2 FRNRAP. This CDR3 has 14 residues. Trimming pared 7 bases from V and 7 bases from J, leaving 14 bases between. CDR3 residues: CASVFGGLNSPLHF. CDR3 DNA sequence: TGTGCTAGTGTTTTCGGGGGTCTCAATTCACCCCTCCACTTT. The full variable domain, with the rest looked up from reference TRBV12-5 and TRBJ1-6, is DARVTQTPRHKVTEMGQEVTMRCQPILGHNTVFWYRQTMMQGLELLAYFRNRAPLDDSGMPKDRFSAEMPDATLATLKIQPSEPRDSAVYFCASVFGGLNSPLHFGNGTRLTVT.

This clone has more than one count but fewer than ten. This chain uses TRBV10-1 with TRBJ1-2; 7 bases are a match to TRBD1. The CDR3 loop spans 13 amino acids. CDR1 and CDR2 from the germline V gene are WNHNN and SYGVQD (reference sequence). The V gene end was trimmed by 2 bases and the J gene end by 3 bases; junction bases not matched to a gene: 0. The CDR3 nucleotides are TGCGCCAGCAGTGAGGGGACAGACTATGGCTACACCTTC. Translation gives CASSEGTDYGYTF.

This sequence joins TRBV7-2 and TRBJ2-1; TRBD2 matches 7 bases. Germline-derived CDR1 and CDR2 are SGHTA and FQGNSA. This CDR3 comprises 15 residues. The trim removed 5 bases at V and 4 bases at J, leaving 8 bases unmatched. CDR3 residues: CASSVDGAGYNEQFF. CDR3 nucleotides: TGTGCCAGCAGCGTAGACGGAGCGGGGTACAATGAGCAGTTCTTC.

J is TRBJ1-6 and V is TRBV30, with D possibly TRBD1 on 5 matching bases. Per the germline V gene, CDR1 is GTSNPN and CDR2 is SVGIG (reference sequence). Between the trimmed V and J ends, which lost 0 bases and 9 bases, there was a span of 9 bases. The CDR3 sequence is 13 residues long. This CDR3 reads CAWSVDSPSPLHF. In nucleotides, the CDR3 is TGTGCCTGGAGTGTAGACAGTCCTTCACCCCTCCACTTT.

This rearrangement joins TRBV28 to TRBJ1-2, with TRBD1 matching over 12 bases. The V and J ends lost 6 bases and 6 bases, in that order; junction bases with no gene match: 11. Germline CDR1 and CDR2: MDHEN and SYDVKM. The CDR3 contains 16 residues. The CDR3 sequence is CASRANIGTGGDGYTF. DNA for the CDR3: TGTGCCAGCAGGGCTAATATAGGGACAGGGGGCGATGGCTACACCTTC.

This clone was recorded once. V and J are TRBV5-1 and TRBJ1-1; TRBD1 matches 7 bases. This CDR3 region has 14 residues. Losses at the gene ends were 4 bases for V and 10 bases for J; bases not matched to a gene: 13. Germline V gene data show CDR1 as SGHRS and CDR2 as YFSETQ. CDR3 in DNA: TGCGCCAGCAGCCTTACAACAGGGGAGTACGGAGCTTTCTTT. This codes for CASSLTTGEYGAFF. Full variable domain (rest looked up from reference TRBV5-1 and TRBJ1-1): KAGVTQTPRYLIKTRGQQVTLSCSPISGHRSVSWYQQTPGQGLQFLFEYFSETQRNKGNFPGRFSGRQFSNSRSEMNVSTLELGDSALYLCASSLTTGEYGAFFGQGTRLTVV.

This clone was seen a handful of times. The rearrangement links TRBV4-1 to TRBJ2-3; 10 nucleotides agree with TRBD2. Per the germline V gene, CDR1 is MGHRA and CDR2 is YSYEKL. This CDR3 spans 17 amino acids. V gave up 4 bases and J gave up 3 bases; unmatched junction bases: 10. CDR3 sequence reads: CASSLHRTSGETDTQYF. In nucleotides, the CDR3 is TGCGCCAGCAGCCTACACCGCACTAGCGGGGAGACAGATACGCAGTATTTT.

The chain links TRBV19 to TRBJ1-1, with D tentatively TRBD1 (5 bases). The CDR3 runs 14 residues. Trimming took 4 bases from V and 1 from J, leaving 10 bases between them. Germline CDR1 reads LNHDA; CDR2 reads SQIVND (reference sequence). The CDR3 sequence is CASSKGEGNTEAFF. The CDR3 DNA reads TGTGCCAGTAGTAAAGGGGAGGGGAACACTGAAGCTTTCTTT.

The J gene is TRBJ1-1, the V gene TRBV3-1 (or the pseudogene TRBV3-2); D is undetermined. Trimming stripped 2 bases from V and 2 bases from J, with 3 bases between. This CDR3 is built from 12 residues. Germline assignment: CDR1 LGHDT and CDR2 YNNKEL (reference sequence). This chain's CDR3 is CASSQLNTEAFF. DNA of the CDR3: TGTGCCAGCAGCCAACTTAACACTGAAGCTTTCTTT.

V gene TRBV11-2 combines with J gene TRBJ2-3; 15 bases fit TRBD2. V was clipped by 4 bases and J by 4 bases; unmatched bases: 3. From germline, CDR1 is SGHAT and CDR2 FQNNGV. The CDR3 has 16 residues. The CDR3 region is CASSWGLAGGPDTQYF. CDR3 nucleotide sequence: TGTGCCAGCAGCTGGGGACTAGCGGGGGGCCCAGATACGCAGTATTTT.

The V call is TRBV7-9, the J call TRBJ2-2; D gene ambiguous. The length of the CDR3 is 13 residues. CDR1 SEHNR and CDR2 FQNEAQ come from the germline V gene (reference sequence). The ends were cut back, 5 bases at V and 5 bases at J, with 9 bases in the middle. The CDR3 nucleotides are TGTGCCAGCAGCCCAACTCTTACCGGGGAGCTGTTTTTT. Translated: CASSPTLTGELFF.

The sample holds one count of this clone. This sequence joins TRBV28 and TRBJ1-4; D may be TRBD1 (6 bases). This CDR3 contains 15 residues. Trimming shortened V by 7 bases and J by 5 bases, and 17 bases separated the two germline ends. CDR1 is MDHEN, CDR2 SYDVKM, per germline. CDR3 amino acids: CASTTSRGGNEKLFF. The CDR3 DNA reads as TGTGCCAGCACCACCTCCAGGGGCGGGAATGAAAAACTGTTTTTT.

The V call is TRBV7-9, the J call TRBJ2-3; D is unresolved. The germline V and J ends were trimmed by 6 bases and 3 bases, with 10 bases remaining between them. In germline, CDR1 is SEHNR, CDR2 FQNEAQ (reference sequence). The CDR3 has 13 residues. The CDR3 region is CASRAFQTDTQYF. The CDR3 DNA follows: TGTGCCAGCAGAGCGTTCCAAACAGATACGCAGTATTTT.

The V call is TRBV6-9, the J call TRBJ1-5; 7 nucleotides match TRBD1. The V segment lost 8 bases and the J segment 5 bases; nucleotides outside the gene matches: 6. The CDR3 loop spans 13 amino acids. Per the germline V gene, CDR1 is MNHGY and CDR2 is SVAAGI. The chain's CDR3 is CASHRGRDQPQHF. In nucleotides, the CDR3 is TGTGCCAGCCATAGGGGGCGCGATCAGCCCCAGCATTTT.

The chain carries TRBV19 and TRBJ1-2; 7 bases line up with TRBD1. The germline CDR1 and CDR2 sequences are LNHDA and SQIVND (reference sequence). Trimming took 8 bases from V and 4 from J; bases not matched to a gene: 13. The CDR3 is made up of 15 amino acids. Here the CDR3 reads CASAYGTALFYGYTF. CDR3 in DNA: TGTGCCAGTGCATACGGGACAGCCCTCTTCTATGGCTACACCTTC.

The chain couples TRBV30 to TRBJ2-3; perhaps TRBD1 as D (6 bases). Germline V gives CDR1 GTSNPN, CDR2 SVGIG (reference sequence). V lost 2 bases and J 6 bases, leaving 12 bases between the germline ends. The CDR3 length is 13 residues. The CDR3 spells CAWSTGTGDTQYF. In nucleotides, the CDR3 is TGTGCCTGGAGTACAGGGACCGGGGATACGCAGTATTTT.

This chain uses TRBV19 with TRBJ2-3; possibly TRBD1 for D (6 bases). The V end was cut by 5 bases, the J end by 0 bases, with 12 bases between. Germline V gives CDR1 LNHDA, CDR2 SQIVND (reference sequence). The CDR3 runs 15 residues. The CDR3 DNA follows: TGTGCCAGTAGTGACCAGGGGAAAAGCACAGATACGCAGTATTTT. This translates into CASSDQGKSTDTQYF.

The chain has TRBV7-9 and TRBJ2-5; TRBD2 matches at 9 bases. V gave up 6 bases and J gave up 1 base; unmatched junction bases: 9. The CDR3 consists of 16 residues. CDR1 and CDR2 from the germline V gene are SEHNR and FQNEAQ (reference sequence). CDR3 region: CASRVGASGAQETQYF. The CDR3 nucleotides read TGTGCCAGCAGGGTCGGGGCTAGCGGGGCCCAAGAGACCCAGTACTTC.